What follows describes a single T cell receptor (beta chain). As yet, its antigen is unknown. The germline V gene encodes CDR1 MNHEY and CDR2 SVGAGI. The CDR3 loop spans 16 amino acids. The V and J ends lost 2 bases and 2 bases respectively, with 13 bases between them. This entry is derived from a study of shared clonotypes between healthy human individuals. On the study more broadly: Ranging from 18 to 49 in age, donors were a couple of women and a few men. Study-wide findings and caveats: Unshared clonotypes carried lower generation probabilities than those common to all four donors.

Sequencing used immunoSEQ multiplex PCR; TCRdb keeps in-frame clones, though not all of them. Found here are about 2 million clones, about 95% of them singletons; the top ten hold roughly 1%. Naive CD8 cells lacked CD45RO, underwent positive selection for CCR7 and left out terminally differentiated effector memory CD45RA+ cells. The sequence was obtained from a man aged 18 to 30 in good health. Sequenced sample: naive CD8+ T cells sorted from blood. The chain carries TRBV6-5 and TRBJ2-1; D is uncertain. Here the CDR3 DNA reads TGTGCCAGCAGTTACGATTACCTTGACACCTACAATGAGCAGTTCTTC. Translating it yields CASSYDYLDTYNEQFF.